Below, 28 T cell receptor beta chains from the same sample are listed, as sequenced in a study of Ad26.COV2.S vaccination and SARS-CoV-2 variants. Treatment here: roughly 20 received Ad26.COV2.S at low or high dose, single or two shots; roughly five received placebo; per-sample allocation not given. Sampling was done on day 63 after the first vaccine or placebo injection. Some clones are missing from TCRdb's copy, which holds only in-frame ones; the method was immunoSEQ multiplex PCR. Among fewer than 300,000 clones listed, over 75% were seen once. The material was peripheral blood, obtained in a trial of Ad26.COV2.S vaccine versus placebo. The source is a person aged 18-60 years who received the Ad26.COV2.S COVID-19 vaccine or a placebo.

A few counts support this clone. The V and J genes are TRBV5-6 and TRBJ2-7; possible D gene TRBD2, 6 bases. CDR1 is SGHDT, CDR2 YYEEEE, per germline. The CDR3 has 16 residues. The V gene lost 0 bases and the J gene lost 1 base, with 14 bases spanning the gap. CDR3 nucleotide sequence: TGTGCCAGCAGCTTGGGGTTTGGAGGGACGTCCTACGAGCAGTACTTC. It specifies CASSLGFGGTSYEQYF.

This chain connects TRBV4-1 to TRBJ2-3; D is perhaps TRBD1 or TRBD2 (5 bases each). The ends were cut back, 1 base at V and 4 bases at J, with 15 bases in the middle. Germline CDR1 MGHRA, CDR2 YSYEKL. CDR3 length: 16 residues. DNA of the CDR3: TGCGCCAGCAGCCAAGTAGGGTTGGGGGTAGCAGATACGCAGTATTTT. Translated: CASSQVGLGVADTQYF.

The chain uses TRBV5-8 and TRBJ2-7, with TRBD2 matching over 8 bases. The germline CDR1 and CDR2 sequences are SGHTS and YDEGEE. This CDR3 is 15 amino acids long. Trimming cost V 4 bases and J 4 bases; bases outside gene matches: 10. The CDR3 region is CASSIRASGLYEQYF. CDR3 coding DNA: TGTGCCAGCAGCATCCGGGCTAGCGGGTTGTACGAGCAGTACTTC.

This clone has a handful of counts. This chain links TRBV6-5 with TRBJ2-1, with TRBD1 as a possible D gene (5 bases). Trimming removed 7 bases at V and 7 bases at J, with 17 bases between. Germline CDR1 is MNHEY and CDR2 is SVGAGI. This CDR3 comprises 14 residues. CDR3 sequence reads: CASIGAGQSNEQFF. The CDR3 DNA is TGTGCCAGCATTGGGGCAGGGCAATCGAATGAGCAGTTCTTC.

The chain links TRBV25-1 to TRBJ1-1, with 7 bases fitting TRBD1. Germline CDR1 reads MGHDK; CDR2 reads SYGVNS. The trim removed 5 bases at V and 5 bases at J, leaving 5 bases unmatched. The CDR3 consists of 13 residues. Here the CDR3 reads CASSFSGGTEAFF. The CDR3 region has the DNA TGTGCCAGCAGTTTTTCAGGGGGGACTGAAGCTTTCTTT.

The rearrangement links TRBV10-3 to TRBJ2-7; 13 nucleotides align to TRBD2. Looked up from germline, CDR1 is ENHRY and CDR2 is SYGVKD. V was pared by 3 bases and J by 6 bases, with 2 bases of the junction left unmatched. This CDR3 contains 14 residues. For the CDR3, the DNA is TGTGCCATCAGTGAAGGACTAGCGGGGGTCGAGCAGTACTTC. Protein product: CAISEGLAGVEQYF.

The chain has TRBV5-1 and TRBJ2-7, with a possible D match to TRBD1 (5 bases). Germline V gene sequence: CDR1 SGHRS, CDR2 YFSETQ. V lost 0 bases to trimming and J lost 5 bases, with 15 bases between them. This CDR3 spans 15 amino acids. The chain's CDR3 is CASSLVGQIGDEQYF. The CDR3 coding sequence is TGCGCCAGCAGCTTGGTTGGACAAATAGGTGACGAGCAGTACTTC.

The chain links TRBV6-1 to TRBJ1-1; the D gene is possibly TRBD1 (6 bases). V was trimmed by 3 bases and J by 1 base, leaving 12 bases between them. Germline V CDR1 and CDR2: MNHNS, SASEGT. This CDR3 has 15 residues. This CDR3 reads CASSDIKDRNTEAFF. The CDR3 DNA reads as TGTGCCAGCAGTGATATTAAGGACAGGAACACTGAAGCTTTCTTT.

V gene TRBV7-9 combines with J gene TRBJ1-1, with 8 bases lining up with TRBD1. J gave up 10 bases and V 1 base, and 5 bases lay outside the gene matches. This CDR3 has 13 amino acids. The germline V gene encodes CDR1 SEHNR and CDR2 FQNEAQ (reference sequence). CDR3 residues: CASSLDRGATAFF. CDR3 coding DNA: TGTGCCAGCAGCTTAGACAGGGGGGCTACAGCTTTCTTT.

This sequence joins TRBV25-1 and TRBJ1-5, with D perhaps TRBD1 (5 bases). CDR3 length equals 16 residues. CDR1 and CDR2 from the germline V gene are MGHDK and SYGVNS. V was clipped by 5 bases and J by 0 bases, with 14 bases between them. CDR3 sequence (DNA): TGTGCCAGCAGTCCGCCAGGGACCCTTAGCAATCAGCCCCAGCATTTT. Protein sequence: CASSPPGTLSNQPQHF.

This chain joins TRBV12-3 or TRBV12-4 and TRBJ1-2; tentative D call: TRBD1 (5 bases). The CDR3 runs 13 residues. The V end lost 6 bases, the J end lost 3 bases, and 11 bases lay between the germline ends. The CDR3 DNA follows: TGTGCCAGCAGCCCGGGGCAGTACTATGGCTACACCTTC. It is translated as CASSPGQYYGYTF.

This clone was detected once. V gene TRBV5-1 combines with J gene TRBJ1-3; D is undetermined. The CDR3 consists of 14 residues. Germline values: CDR1 SGHRS, CDR2 YFSETQ. The ends were cut back, 0 bases at V and 2 bases at J, with 6 bases in the middle. In DNA form, the CDR3 reads TGCGCCAGCAGCTTGGACGGACCTGGAAACACCATATATTTT. Its protein product is CASSLDGPGNTIYF.

The rearrangement uses TRBV18 and TRBJ2-3; D not certain. V was cut by 2 bases and J by 1 base, with 7 bases left in between. Germline CDR1 and CDR2: KGHSH and LQKENI. This CDR3 is 14 amino acids long. CDR3 amino acids: CASSPSGGTDTQYF. Here the CDR3 DNA reads TGTGCCAGCTCACCATCAGGTGGCACAGATACGCAGTATTTT.

This clone was detected only once. V is TRBV11-2 and J is TRBJ1-2; 7 nucleotides line up with TRBD1. J gave up 7 bases and V 5 bases, and 7 bases lay outside the gene matches. CDR3 size: 13 residues. Germline V gene sequence: CDR1 SGHAT, CDR2 FQNNGV. CDR3 DNA: TGTGCCAGCAGCCTAGGGGGCGGGGCTGGCTACACCTTC. Its translation: CASSLGGGAGYTF.

The chain combines TRBV4-1 with TRBJ1-5; D gene ambiguous. Germline lookup yields CDR1 MGHRA and CDR2 YSYEKL. The length of the CDR3 is 12 residues. V lost 0 bases and J 7 bases, leaving 4 bases between the germline ends. The CDR3 region is CASSQDKQPQHF. Written as DNA, the CDR3 is TGCGCCAGCAGCCAAGATAAGCAGCCCCAGCATTTT.

The V gene is TRBV14, the J gene TRBJ1-4; D might be TRBD1 (5 bases). With 4 bases removed from V and 7 bases from J, the gap between germline ends came to 19 bases. This CDR3 has 16 residues. Germline-derived CDR1 and CDR2 are SGHDN and FVKESK. CDR3 loop: CASSLTAGTQGEKLFF. The DNA of the CDR3 is TGTGCCAGCAGCCTTACGGCGGGGACTCAGGGTGAAAAACTGTTTTTT.

The chain recombines TRBV6-2 or TRBV6-3 with TRBJ1-5; D unclear. Per the germline V gene, CDR1 is MNHEY and CDR2 is SVGEGT. This CDR3 region has 17 residues. V was pared by 5 bases and J by 4 bases, with 21 bases between. CDR3 sequence reads: CASSPQTVAVINQPQHF. The DNA for the CDR3 is TGTGCCAGCAGTCCACAAACGGTGGCAGTAATAAATCAGCCCCAGCATTTT.

The chain uses TRBV28 and TRBJ1-2; 10 bases map to TRBD1. V trimming: 6 bases; J trimming: 7 bases; junction bases outside the gene matches: 11. Germline V gene data show CDR1 as MDHEN and CDR2 as SYDVKM. The CDR3 has 15 residues. The CDR3 DNA follows: TGTGCCAGCAGACCGACCGGACAGGGGGGTTCTGGCTACACCTTC. This gives the protein CASRPTGQGGSGYTF.

This chain joins TRBV27 and TRBJ2-5, with 10 bases identical to TRBD2. Germline CDR1 is MNHEY and CDR2 is SMNVEV (reference sequence). The CDR3 is made up of 14 amino acids. Unmatched junction bases numbered 3, after V lost 6 bases and J lost 2 bases. CDR3 residues: CASRPGLAQETQYF. The CDR3 DNA is TGTGCCAGCAGACCGGGACTAGCGCAAGAGACCCAGTACTTC.

In its sample, this clone was seen a few times. The chain couples TRBV19 to TRBJ1-1, with 9 bases fitting TRBD1. V gave up 6 bases and J gave up 4 bases; unmatched junction bases: 6. The germline CDR1 and CDR2 sequences are LNHDA and SQIVND (reference sequence). The CDR3 covers 14 residues. CDR3 DNA sequence: TGTGCCAGTAGGACCGGGACAGGGTTCACTGAAGCTTTCTTT. This gives the protein CASRTGTGFTEAFF. Full variable domain (outside the CDR3, taken from reference TRBV19 and TRBJ1-1): DGGITQSPKYLFRKEGQNVTLSCEQNLNHDAMYWYRQDPGQGLRLIYYSQIVNDFQKGDIAEGYSVSREKKESFPLTVTSAQKNPTAFYLCASRTGTGFTEAFFGQGTRLTVV.

The chain links TRBV5-5 to TRBJ1-5; D is unclear. The V end lost 0 bases, the J end lost 1 base, and 11 bases lay between the germline ends. The CDR3 runs to 16 residues. Germline assignment: CDR1 SGHKS and CDR2 YYEKEE (reference sequence). CDR3 in DNA: TGTGCCAGCAGCTTGGTCGCAGATACCAGCAATCAGCCCCAGCATTTT. Translating gives CASSLVADTSNQPQHF.

The chain couples TRBV3-1 (or the pseudogene TRBV3-2) to TRBJ1-1, with D tentatively TRBD1 (6 bases). Germline V CDR1 and CDR2: LGHDT, YNNKEL (reference sequence). This CDR3 has 13 residues. Trimming took 3 bases from V and 3 from J, leaving 8 bases between them. The CDR3, as DNA: TGTGCCAGCAGCCAGGGGGCGTACACTGAAGCTTTCTTT. It translates to CASSQGAYTEAFF.

The chain is built from TRBV5-4 and TRBJ2-5; D possibly corresponds to TRBD2 (6 bases). This CDR3 spans 14 amino acids. Germline lookup yields CDR1 SGHNT and CDR2 YYREEE (reference sequence). Trimming removed 4 bases at V and 3 bases at J, with 13 bases between. In DNA form, the CDR3 reads TGTGCCAGCAGCCCGGGGACTCATGAAGAGACCCAGTACTTC. As protein: CASSPGTHEETQYF. Variable domain in full (rest from reference TRBV5-4 and TRBJ2-5): ETGVTQSPTHLIKTRGQQVTLRCSSQSGHNTVSWYQQALGQGPQFIFQYYREEENGRGNFPPRFSGLQFPNYSSELNVNALELDDSALYLCASSPGTHEETQYFGPGTRLLVL.

The J gene is TRBJ2-3, the V gene TRBV29-1; 10 nucleotides line up with TRBD2. The CDR3 has 16 residues. Unmatched junction bases numbered 15, after V lost 7 bases and J lost 5 bases. The V gene's germline CDR1 is SQVTM and CDR2 ANQGSEA. The CDR3 DNA follows: TGCAGCGGCCGATTTCTCAAAGCTAGCGGGGGAGATACGCAGTATTTT. Residues: CSGRFLKASGGDTQYF.

V usage is TRBV27 and J usage is TRBJ2-7; 12 bases fit TRBD2. Per the germline V gene, CDR1 is MNHEY and CDR2 is SMNVEV (reference sequence). This CDR3 has 18 residues. V shed 3 bases, J shed 3 bases, and the junction held 12 bases outside the gene matches. The CDR3 sequence: CASSLGTVGLAGIYEQYF. The CDR3 nucleotides read TGTGCCAGCAGTTTGGGAACGGTGGGACTAGCGGGCATCTACGAGCAGTACTTC.

The rearrangement uses TRBV28 and TRBJ1-5; 7 bases fit TRBD1. The CDR3 sequence is 14 residues long. Germline lookup yields CDR1 MDHEN and CDR2 SYDVKM. Losses at the gene ends were 7 bases for V and 11 bases for J; bases not matched to a gene: 14. DNA for the CDR3: TGTGCCAGCATCGGACAGGAAGTTTTCAGGGCCCAGCATTTT. This encodes CASIGQEVFRAQHF.

The chain couples TRBV27 to TRBJ2-2, with D possibly TRBD2 on 5 matching bases. The V gene lost 8 bases and the J gene lost 0 bases, with 10 bases spanning the gap. CDR1 is MNHEY, CDR2 SMNVEV, per germline (reference sequence). This CDR3 has 14 residues. This CDR3 is CASRRGSNTGELFF. The CDR3 DNA reads as TGTGCCAGCCGCAGAGGGTCGAACACCGGGGAGCTGTTTTTT.

This clone was picked up one time. The rearrangement uses TRBV5-1 and TRBJ1-1, with no clear D. Trimming shortened V by 1 base and J by 0 bases, and 10 bases separated the two germline ends. The CDR3 has 15 amino acids. CDR1 is SGHRS, CDR2 YFSETQ, per germline. The CDR3 is CASSLSSGLNTEAFF. CDR3 in DNA: TGCGCCAGCAGCTTGTCCTCTGGCTTGAACACTGAAGCTTTCTTT. Using reference TRBV5-1 and TRBJ1-1 for the parts outside the CDR3, the full variable domain is KAGVTQTPRYLIKTRGQQVTLSCSPISGHRSVSWYQQTPGQGLQFLFEYFSETQRNKGNFPGRFSGRQFSNSRSEMNVSTLELGDSALYLCASSLSSGLNTEAFFGQGTRLTVV.